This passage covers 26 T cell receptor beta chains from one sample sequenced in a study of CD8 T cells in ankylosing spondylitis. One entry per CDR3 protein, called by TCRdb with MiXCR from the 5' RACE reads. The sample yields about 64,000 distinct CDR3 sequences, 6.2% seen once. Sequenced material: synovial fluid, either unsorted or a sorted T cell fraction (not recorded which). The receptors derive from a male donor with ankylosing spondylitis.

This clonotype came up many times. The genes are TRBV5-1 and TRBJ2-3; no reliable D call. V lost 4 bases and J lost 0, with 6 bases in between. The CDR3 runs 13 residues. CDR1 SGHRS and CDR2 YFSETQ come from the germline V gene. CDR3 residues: CASSSASTDTQYF. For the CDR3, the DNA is TGCGCCAGCAGCAGTGCGAGCACAGATACGCAGTATTTT.

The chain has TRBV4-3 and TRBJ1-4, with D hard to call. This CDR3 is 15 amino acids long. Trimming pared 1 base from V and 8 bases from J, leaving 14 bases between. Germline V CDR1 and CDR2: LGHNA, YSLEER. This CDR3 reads CASSQAGRREEKLFF. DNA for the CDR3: TGCGCCAGCAGCCAAGCGGGCAGACGGGAAGAAAAACTGTTTTTT.

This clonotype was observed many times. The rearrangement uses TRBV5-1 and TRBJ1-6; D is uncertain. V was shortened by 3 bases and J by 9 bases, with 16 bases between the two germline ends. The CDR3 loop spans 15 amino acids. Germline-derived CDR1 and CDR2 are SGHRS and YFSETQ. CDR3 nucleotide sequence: TGCGCCAGCAGCTCGGATGGATCGTTGGGTTCACCCCTCCACTTT. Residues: CASSSDGSLGSPLHF. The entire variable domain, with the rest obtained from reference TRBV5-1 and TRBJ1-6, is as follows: KAGVTQTPRYLIKTRGQQVTLSCSPISGHRSVSWYQQTPGQGLQFLFEYFSETQRNKGNFPGRFSGRQFSNSRSEMNVSTLELGDSALYLCASSSDGSLGSPLHFGNGTRLTVT.

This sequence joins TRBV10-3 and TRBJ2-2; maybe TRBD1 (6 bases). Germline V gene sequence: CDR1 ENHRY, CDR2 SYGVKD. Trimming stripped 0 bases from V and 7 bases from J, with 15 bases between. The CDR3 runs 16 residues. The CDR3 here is CAISESTRTADGELFF. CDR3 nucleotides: TGTGCCATCAGTGAGTCGACCCGGACAGCGGACGGGGAGCTGTTTTTT.

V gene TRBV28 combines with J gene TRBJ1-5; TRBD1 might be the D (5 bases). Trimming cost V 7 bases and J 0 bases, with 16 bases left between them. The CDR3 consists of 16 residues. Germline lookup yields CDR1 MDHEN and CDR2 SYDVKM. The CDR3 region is CASTPPRGDSNQPQHF. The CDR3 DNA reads TGTGCCAGCACCCCCCCACGGGGGGATAGCAATCAGCCCCAGCATTTT. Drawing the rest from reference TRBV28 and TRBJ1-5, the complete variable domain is DVKVTQSSRYLVKRTGEKVFLECVQDMDHENMFWYRQDPGLGLRLIYFSYDVKMKEKGDIPEGYSVSREKKERFSLILESASTNQTSMYLCASTPPRGDSNQPQHFGDGTRLSIL.

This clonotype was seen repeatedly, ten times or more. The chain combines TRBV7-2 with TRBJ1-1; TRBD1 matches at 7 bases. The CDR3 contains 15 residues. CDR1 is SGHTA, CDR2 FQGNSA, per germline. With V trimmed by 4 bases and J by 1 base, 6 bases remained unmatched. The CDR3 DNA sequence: TGTGCCAGCAGCTCAAGGACAGGAGCGAACACTGAAGCTTTCTTT. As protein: CASSSRTGANTEAFF.

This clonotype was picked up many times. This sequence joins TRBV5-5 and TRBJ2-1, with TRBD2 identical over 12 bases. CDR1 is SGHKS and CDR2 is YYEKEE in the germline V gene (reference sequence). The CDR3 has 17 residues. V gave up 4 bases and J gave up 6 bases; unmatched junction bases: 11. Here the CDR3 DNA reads TGTGCCAGCAGCCTGCACCCGGCGACTAGCGGGAGCAATGAGCAGTTCTTC. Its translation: CASSLHPATSGSNEQFF.

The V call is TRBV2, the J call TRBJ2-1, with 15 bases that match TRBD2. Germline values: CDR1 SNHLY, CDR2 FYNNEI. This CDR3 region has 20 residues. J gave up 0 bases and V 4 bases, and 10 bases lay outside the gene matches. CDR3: CASSGPGLAGGLSSYNEQFF. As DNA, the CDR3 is TGTGCCAGCAGTGGTCCCGGACTAGCGGGAGGGTTGAGCTCCTACAATGAGCAGTTCTTC.

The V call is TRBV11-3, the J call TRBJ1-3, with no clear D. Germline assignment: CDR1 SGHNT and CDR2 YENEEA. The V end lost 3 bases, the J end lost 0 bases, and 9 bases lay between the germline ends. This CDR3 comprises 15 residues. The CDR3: CASSFNRGSGNTIYF. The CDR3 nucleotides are TGTGCCAGCAGCTTTAACCGGGGCTCTGGAAACACCATATATTTT.

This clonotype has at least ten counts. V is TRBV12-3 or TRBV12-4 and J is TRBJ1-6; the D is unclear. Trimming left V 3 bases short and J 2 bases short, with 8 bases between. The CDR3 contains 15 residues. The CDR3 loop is CASSLSTPYNSPLHF. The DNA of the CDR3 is TGTGCCAGCAGTTTGAGTACCCCCTATAATTCACCCCTCCACTTT.

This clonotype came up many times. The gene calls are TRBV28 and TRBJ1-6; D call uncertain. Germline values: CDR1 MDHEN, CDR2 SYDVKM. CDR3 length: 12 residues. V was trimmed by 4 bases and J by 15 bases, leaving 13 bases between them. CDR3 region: CASSSAGSVLHF. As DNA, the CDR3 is TGTGCCAGCAGTTCCGCCGGGAGCGTCCTCCACTTT.

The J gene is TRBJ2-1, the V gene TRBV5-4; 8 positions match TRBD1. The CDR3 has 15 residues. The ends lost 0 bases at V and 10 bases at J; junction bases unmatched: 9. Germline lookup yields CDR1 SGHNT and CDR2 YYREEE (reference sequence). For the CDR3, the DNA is TGTGCCAGCAGCTTGGTCAGGGGGCTAGCACTCGAGCAGTTCTTC. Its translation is CASSLVRGLALEQFF.

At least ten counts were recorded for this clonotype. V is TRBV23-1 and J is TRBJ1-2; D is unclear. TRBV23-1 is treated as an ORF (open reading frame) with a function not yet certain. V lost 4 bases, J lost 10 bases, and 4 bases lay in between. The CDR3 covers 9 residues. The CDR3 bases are TGCGCCAGCAGTCCCCCCTACACCTTC. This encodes CASSPPYTF.

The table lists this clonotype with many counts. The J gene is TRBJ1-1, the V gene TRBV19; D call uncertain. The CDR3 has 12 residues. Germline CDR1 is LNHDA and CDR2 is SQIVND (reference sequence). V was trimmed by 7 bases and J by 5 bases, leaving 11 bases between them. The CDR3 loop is CASTVVGTEAFF. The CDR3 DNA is TGTGCCAGTACGGTGGTGGGGACTGAAGCTTTCTTT. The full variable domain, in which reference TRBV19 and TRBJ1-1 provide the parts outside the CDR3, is DGGITQSPKYLFRKEGQNVTLSCEQNLNHDAMYWYRQDPGQGLRLIYYSQIVNDFQKGDIAEGYSVSREKKESFPLTVTSAQKNPTAFYLCASTVVGTEAFFGQGTRLTVV.

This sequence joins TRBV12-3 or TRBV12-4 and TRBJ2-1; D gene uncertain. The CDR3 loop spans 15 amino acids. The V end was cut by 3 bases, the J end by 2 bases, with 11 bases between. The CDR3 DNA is TGTGCCAGCAGTTTTCGCCCGGGCGCCTACAATGAGCAGTTCTTC. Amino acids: CASSFRPGAYNEQFF.

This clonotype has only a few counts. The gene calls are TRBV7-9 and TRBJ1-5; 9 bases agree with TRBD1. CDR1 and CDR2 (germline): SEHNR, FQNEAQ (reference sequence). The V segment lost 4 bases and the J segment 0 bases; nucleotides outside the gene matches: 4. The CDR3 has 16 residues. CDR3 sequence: CASSSGQGDSNQPQHF. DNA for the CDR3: TGTGCCAGCAGCTCGGGACAGGGAGATAGCAATCAGCCCCAGCATTTT.

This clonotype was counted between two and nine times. Here the CDR3 DNA reads TGTGCCAGCACCACGGGGGGACCACATCAGCCCCAGCATTTT. It translates to CASTTGGPHQPQHF. This chain links TRBV6-2 or TRBV6-3 with TRBJ1-5; a possible D gene is TRBD1 (5 bases). Trimming stripped 7 bases from V and 5 bases from J, with 15 bases between. The CDR3 extends over 14 amino acids. In germline, CDR1 is MNHEY, CDR2 SVGEGT.

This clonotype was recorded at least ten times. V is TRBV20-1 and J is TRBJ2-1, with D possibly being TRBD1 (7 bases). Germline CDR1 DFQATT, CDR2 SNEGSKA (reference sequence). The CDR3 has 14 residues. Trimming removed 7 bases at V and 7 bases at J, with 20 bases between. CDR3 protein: CSERGDSRTNEQFF. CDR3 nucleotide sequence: TGCAGTGAAAGGGGGGACAGTCGAACGAATGAGCAGTTCTTC.

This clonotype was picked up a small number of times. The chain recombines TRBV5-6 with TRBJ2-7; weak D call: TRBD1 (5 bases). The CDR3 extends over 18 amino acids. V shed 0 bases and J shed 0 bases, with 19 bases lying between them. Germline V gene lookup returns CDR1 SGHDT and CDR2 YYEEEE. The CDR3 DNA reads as TGTGCCAGCAGCTTGGCGGCAGGGTACGGGCTCCTCTCCTACGAGCAGTACTTC. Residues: CASSLAAGYGLLSYEQYF.

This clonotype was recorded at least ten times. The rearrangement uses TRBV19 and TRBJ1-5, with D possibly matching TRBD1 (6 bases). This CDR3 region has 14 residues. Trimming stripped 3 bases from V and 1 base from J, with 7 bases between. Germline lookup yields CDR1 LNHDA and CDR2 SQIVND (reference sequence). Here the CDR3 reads CASSITGSNQPQHF. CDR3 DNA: TGTGCCAGTAGTATTACAGGGAGCAATCAGCCCCAGCATTTT. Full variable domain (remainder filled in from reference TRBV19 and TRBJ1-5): DGGITQSPKYLFRKEGQNVTLSCEQNLNHDAMYWYRQDPGQGLRLIYYSQIVNDFQKGDIAEGYSVSREKKESFPLTVTSAQKNPTAFYLCASSITGSNQPQHFGDGTRLSIL.

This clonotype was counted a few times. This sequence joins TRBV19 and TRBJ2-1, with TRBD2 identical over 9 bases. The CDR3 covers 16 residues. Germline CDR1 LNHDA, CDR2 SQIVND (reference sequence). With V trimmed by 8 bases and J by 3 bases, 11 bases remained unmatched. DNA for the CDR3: TGTGCCAGTCGCGAAGGCGGGAGGGTTTACTACAATGAGCAGTTCTTC. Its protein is CASREGGRVYYNEQFF.

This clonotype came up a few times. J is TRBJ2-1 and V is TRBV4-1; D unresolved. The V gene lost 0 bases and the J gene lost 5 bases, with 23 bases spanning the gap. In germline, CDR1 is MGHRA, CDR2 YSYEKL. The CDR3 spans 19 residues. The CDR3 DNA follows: TGCGCCAGCAGCCAAGATCCCCCGACTGTTCGTTGGCGGAACAATGAGCAGTTCTTC. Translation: CASSQDPPTVRWRNNEQFF.

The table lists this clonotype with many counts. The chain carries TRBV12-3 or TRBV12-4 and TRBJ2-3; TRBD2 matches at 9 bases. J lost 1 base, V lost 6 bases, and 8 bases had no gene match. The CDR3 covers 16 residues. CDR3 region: CASSPLAGVGTDTQYF. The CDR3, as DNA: TGTGCCAGCAGCCCCTTAGCGGGAGTTGGCACAGATACGCAGTATTTT.

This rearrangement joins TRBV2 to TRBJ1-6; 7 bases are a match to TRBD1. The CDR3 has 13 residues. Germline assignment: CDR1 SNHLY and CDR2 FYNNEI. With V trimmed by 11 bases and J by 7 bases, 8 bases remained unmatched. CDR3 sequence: CASRGDENSPLHF. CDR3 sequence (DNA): TGTGCCTCCAGGGGGGACGAAAATTCACCCCTCCACTTT.

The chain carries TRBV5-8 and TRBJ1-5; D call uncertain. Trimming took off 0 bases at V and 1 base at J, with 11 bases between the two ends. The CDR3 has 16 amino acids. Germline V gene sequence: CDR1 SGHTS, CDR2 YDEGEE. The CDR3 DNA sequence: TGTGCCAGCAGCTTGGGCAGGATCTGGAGCAATCAGCCCCAGCATTTT. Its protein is CASSLGRIWSNQPQHF. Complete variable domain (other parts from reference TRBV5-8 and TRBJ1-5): EAGVTQSPTHLIKTRGQQATLRCSPISGHTSVYWYQQALGLGLQFLLWYDEGEERNRGNFPPRFSGRQFPNYSSELNVNALELEDSALYLCASSLGRIWSNQPQHFGDGTRLSIL.

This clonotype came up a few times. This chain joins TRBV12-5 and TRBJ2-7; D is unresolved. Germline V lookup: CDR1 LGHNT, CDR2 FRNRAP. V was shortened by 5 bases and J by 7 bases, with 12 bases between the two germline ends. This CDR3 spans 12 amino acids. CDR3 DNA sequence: TGTGCTAGTGGTGCCGCTGGCCGAGAGCAGTACTTC. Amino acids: CASGAAGREQYF.